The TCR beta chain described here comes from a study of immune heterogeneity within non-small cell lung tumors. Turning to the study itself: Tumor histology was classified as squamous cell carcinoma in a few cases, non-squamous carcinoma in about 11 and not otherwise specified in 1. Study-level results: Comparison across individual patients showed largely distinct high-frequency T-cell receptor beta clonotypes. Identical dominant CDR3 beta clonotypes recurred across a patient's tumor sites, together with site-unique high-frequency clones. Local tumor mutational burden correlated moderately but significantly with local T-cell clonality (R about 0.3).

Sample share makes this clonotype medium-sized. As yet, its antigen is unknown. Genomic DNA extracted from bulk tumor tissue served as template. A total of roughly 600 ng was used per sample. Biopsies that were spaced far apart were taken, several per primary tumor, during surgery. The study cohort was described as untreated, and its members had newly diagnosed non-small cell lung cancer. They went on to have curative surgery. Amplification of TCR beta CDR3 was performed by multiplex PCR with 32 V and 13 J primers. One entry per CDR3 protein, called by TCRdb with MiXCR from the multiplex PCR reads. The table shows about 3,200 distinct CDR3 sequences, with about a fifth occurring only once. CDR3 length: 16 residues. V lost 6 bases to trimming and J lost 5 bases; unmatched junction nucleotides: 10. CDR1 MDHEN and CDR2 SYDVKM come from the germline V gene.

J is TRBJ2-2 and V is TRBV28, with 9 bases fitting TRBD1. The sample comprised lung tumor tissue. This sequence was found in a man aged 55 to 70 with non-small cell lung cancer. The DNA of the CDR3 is TGTGCCAGCAGGCCAAGGGACAGGGATTCTACCGGGGAGCTGTTTTTT. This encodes CASRPRDRDSTGELFF. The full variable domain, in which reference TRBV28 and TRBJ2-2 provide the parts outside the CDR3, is DVKVTQSSRYLVKRTGEKVFLECVQDMDHENMFWYRQDPGLGLRLIYFSYDVKMKEKGDIPEGYSVSREKKERFSLILESASTNQTSMYLCASRPRDRDSTGELFFGEGSRLTVL.